The rows below give T cell receptor beta chains drawn from one sample of a study of blood T cell repertoires in COVID-19. The repertoire was sequenced with immunoSEQ multiplex PCR; TCRdb's copy has only in-frame clones and lacks some. Here the sample spans approximately 31,000 clones, 65% to 90% being singletons. Sequencing input: peripheral blood. These receptors were collected from a man aged 80 or over with active COVID-19. The conserved cysteine and the conserved F or W are not part of the CDR3 here. Expanded clones are given a class, and other clones once, few, many or no size at all.

v_call | clone_size | cdr3_aa
TRBV19 | . | ASTNREGYRNEQF
TRBV19 | . | ASSIPGLPTSGNTIY
TRBV3-1/TRBV3-2 | . | ASSQEGLAGDTDTQY
TRBV29-1 | once | SVEPLLLSGGVRANTGELF
TRBV30 | . | AWSSTGVDQPQH
TRBV7-6 | . | ASSLSGTGSAQY
TRBV15 | . | ATSRSGTYNEQF
TRBV3-1/TRBV3-2 | . | ASSPRTGSNEQY
TRBV27 | . | ASSRLAGGHEQF
TRBV6-6 | once | ASTRGGRQETQY
TRBV3-1/TRBV3-2 | once | ASSPRLAGVETQY
TRBV3-1/TRBV3-2 | . | ASSQSLTVIGEQY
TRBV4-1 | . | ASSQGLAEPYEQY
TRBV5-5 | . | ASSSDRGPNQPQH
TRBV5-1 | . | ASSPGQGASNEQF
TRBV11-2 | . | ASSFGQIADTQY
TRBV30 | . | AWSETYEYGYT
TRBV5-4 | once | ASSLAPVNPEAF
TRBV7-2 | . | ASSERGVEWGNQPQH
TRBV20-1 | . | SASVRDGTYNEQF
TRBV30 | once | AWSVRGRQGNYEQY
TRBV4-2 | . | ASSQLGLAGATGELF
TRBV2 | . | ASSVGIAYGYT
TRBV2 | . | ASSDVQGAHNSPLH
TRBV2 | . | ASSRLEDEQF
TRBV10-3 | . | AIRVGGNTEAF
TRBV7-2 | . | ASSLVDRVKEQY
TRBV3-1/TRBV3-2 | . | ASSHHRGGDYGYT
TRBV6-2/TRBV6-3 | . | ASSMSGGARLQTQY
TRBV6-2/TRBV6-3 | medium-sized | ASSLDSHQPQH
TRBV7-2 | . | ASSFSGQPQPQH
TRBV5-4 | . | ASSWGLAGRKEFWDTQY
TRBV5-7 | . | ASSLLAVFTDTQY